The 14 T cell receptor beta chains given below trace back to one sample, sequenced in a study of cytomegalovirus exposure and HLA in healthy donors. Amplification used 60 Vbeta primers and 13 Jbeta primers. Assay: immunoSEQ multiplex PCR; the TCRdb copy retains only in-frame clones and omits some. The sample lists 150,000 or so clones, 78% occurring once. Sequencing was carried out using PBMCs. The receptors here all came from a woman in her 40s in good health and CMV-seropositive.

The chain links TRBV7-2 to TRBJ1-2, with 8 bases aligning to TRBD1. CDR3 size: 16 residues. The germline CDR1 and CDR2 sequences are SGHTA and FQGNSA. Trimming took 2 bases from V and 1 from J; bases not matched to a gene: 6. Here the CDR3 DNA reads TGTGCCAGCAGCTTACCCCAGGGACAGGATAACTATGGCTACACCTTC. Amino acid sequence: CASSLPQGQDNYGYTF.

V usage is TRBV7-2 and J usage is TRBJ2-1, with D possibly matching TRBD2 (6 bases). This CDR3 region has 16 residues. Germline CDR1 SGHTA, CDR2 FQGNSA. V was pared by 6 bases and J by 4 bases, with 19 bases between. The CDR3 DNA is TGTGCCAGCAGGCCCAAAGGAGGGTTGTCTTACAATGAGCAGTTCTTC. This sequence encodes CASRPKGGLSYNEQFF.

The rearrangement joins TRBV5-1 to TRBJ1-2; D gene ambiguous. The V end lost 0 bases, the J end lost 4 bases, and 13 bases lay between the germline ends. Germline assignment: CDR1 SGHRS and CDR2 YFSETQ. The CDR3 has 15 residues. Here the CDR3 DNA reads TGCGCCAGCAGCTTGGACTCCAGGATTGCCTATGGCTACACCTTC. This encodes CASSLDSRIAYGYTF.

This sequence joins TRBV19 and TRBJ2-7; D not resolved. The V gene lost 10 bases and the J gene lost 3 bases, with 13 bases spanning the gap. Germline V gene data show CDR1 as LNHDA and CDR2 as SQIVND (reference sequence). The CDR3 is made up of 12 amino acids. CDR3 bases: TGTGCCACCACCGGGTTCCGCTACGAGCAGTACTTC. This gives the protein CATTGFRYEQYF. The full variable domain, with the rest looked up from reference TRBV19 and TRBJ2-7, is DGGITQSPKYLFRKEGQNVTLSCEQNLNHDAMYWYRQDPGQGLRLIYYSQIVNDFQKGDIAEGYSVSREKKESFPLTVTSAQKNPTAFYLCATTGFRYEQYFGPGTRLTVT.

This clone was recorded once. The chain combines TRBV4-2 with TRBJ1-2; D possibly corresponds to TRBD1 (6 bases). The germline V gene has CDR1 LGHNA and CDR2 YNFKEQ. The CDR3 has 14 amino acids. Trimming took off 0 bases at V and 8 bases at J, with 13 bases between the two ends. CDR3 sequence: CASSQESTGYGYTF. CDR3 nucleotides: TGTGCCAGCAGCCAAGAGTCAACAGGGTACGGCTACACCTTC.

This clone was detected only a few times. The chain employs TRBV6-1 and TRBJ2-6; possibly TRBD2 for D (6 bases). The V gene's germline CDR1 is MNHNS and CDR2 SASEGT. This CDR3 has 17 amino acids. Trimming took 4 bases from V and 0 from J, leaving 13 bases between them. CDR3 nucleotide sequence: TGTGCCAGCAGTGGCCGGGACGGGAGCTCTGGGGCCAACGTCCTGACTTTC. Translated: CASSGRDGSSGANVLTF.

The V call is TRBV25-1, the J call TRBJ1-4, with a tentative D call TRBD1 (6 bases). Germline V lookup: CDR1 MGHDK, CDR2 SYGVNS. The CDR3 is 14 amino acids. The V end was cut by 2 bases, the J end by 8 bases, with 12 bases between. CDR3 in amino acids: CASSEGGQGEKLFF. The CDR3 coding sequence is TGTGCCAGCAGTGAAGGGGGTCAGGGGGAAAAACTGTTTTTT.

The CDR3 loop is CASRLDREQYF. The DNA of the CDR3 is TGTGCCAGCAGACTTGATCGCGAGCAGTACTTC. This sequence joins TRBV28 and TRBJ2-7; D not resolved. The CDR3 covers 11 residues. In germline, CDR1 is MDHEN, CDR2 SYDVKM. V was shortened by 6 bases and J by 6 bases, with 9 bases between the two germline ends.

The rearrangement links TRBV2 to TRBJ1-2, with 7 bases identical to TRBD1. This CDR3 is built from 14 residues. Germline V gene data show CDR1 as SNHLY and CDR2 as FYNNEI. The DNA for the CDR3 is TGTGGCAAGGGGGCGCCACAGGGTACCTATGGCTACACCTTC. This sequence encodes CGKGAPQGTYGYTF.

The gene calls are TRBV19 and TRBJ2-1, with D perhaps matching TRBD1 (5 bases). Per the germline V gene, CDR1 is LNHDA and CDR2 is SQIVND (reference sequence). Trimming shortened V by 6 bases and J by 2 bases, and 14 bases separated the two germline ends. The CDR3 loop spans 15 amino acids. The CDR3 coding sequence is TGTGCCAGTAGGATTGACAGAGAACCCTACAATGAGCAGTTCTTC. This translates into CASRIDREPYNEQFF.

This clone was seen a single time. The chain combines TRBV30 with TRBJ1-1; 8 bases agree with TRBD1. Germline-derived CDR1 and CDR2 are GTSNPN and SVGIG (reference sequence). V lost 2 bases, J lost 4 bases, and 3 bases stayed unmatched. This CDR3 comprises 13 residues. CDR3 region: CAWSQDRGTEAFF. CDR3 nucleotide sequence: TGTGCCTGGAGTCAAGACAGGGGCACTGAAGCTTTCTTT.

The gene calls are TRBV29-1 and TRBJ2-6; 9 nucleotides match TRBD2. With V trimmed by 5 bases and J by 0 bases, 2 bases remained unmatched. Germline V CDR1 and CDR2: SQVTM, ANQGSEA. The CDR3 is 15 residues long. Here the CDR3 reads CSVLSGGSGANVLTF. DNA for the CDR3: TGCAGCGTTCTTAGCGGGGGCTCTGGGGCCAACGTCCTGACTTTC.

The CDR3 DNA follows: TGTGCCAGCAGCCCCCCGGGGGCCAACGTCCTGACTTTC. It specifies CASSPPGANVLTF. The rearrangement links TRBV7-2 to TRBJ2-6; D remains unclear. The CDR3 is 13 residues long. V shed 5 bases and J shed 4 bases, with 6 bases lying between them. Per germline, CDR1 SGHTA and CDR2 FQGNSA.

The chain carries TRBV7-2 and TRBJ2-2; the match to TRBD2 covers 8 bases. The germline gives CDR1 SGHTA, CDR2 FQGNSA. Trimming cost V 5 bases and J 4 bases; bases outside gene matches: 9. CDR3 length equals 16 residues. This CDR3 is CASSLRGGGITGELFF. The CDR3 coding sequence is TGTGCCAGCAGCCTTAGGGGCGGGGGGATCACCGGGGAGCTGTTTTTT.